The 22 T cell receptor beta chains in this list originate from one sample, sequenced in a study of blood T cell repertoires in COVID-19. Repertoires were generated with immunoSEQ multiplex PCR, while TCRdb's copy carries only in-frame clones and drops some. The sample shows under 250,000 clones, around 86% of them seen only once. Source material: peripheral blood. All receptors derive from a man between 60 and 70 years old who had recovered from COVID-19.

The chain couples TRBV11-3 to TRBJ2-5; 8 bases match TRBD1. J gave up 2 bases and V 5 bases, and 7 bases lay outside the gene matches. This CDR3 region has 15 residues. CDR1 and CDR2 from the germline V gene are SGHNT and YENEEA. The CDR3 spells CASSRSGTGQETQYF. DNA of the CDR3: TGTGCCAGCAGCCGCTCCGGGACAGGACAAGAGACCCAGTACTTC.

The CDR3 nucleotides read TGTGCCAGCAAGGGACTAGCGGGGAGGAGCTCCTACGAGCAGTACTTC. Translated, it gives CASKGLAGRSSYEQYF. The chain is built from TRBV27 and TRBJ2-7, with 13 nucleotides matching TRBD2. Germline values: CDR1 MNHEY, CDR2 SMNVEV (reference sequence). CDR3 length: 16 residues. With 7 bases clipped from V and 0 bases from J, the junction kept 6 bases outside the gene matches.

The gene calls are TRBV18 and TRBJ1-2; 7 positions agree with TRBD1. Germline assignment: CDR1 KGHSH and CDR2 LQKENI. V was clipped by 6 bases and J by 2 bases; unmatched bases: 0. The CDR3 loop spans 12 amino acids. For the CDR3, the DNA is TGTGCCAGCTCGGGACAGAACTATGGCTACACCTTC. Encoded protein: CASSGQNYGYTF. Drawing the rest from reference TRBV18 and TRBJ1-2, the complete variable domain is NAGVMQNPRHLVRRRGQEARLRCSPMKGHSHVYWYRQLPEEGLKFMVYLQKENIIDESGMPKERFSAEFPKEGPSILRIQQVVRGDSAAYFCASSGQNYGYTFGSGTRLTVV.

This chain uses TRBV3-1 (or the pseudogene TRBV3-2) with TRBJ2-3; TRBD1 matches 7 bases. The CDR3 runs 20 residues. V dropped 1 base and J dropped 2; count of bases not matched to a gene: 18. Germline loops: CDR1 LGHDT, CDR2 YNNKEL (reference sequence). The CDR3 sequence: CASSQVIVSGGRRNTDTQYF. In DNA, the CDR3 is TGTGCCAGCAGCCAAGTCATCGTTTCAGGGGGTAGGAGGAACACAGATACGCAGTATTTT.

This chain joins TRBV11-2 and TRBJ2-2, with 9 positions matching TRBD2. Germline V gene sequence: CDR1 SGHAT, CDR2 FQNNGV. The CDR3 is made up of 19 amino acids. V lost 5 bases and J lost 0; bases outside the gene matches: 13. The CDR3 DNA follows: TGTGCCAGCAGCACCCCTTCGGTAGCGGGGGCCTCGAACACCGGGGAGCTGTTTTTT. Amino acids: CASSTPSVAGASNTGELFF. Full variable domain (remainder filled in from reference TRBV11-2 and TRBJ2-2): EAGVAQSPRYKIIEKRQSVAFWCNPISGHATLYWYQQILGQGPKLLIQFQNNGVVDDSQLPKDRFSAERLKGVDSTLKIQPAKLEDSAVYLCASSTPSVAGASNTGELFFGEGSRLTVL.

The rearrangement joins TRBV24-1 to TRBJ2-2, with TRBD2 identical over 7 bases. The CDR3 sequence is 16 residues long. Germline CDR1 and CDR2: KGHDR and SFDVKD. V lost 4 bases and J lost 6; bases outside the gene matches: 10. For the CDR3, the DNA is TGTGCCACCAGTGACTCCGGGAGGACGAGACCCGGGGAGCTGTTTTTT. This translates into CATSDSGRTRPGELFF.

The chain is built from TRBV15 and TRBJ1-2; 10 nucleotides align to TRBD1. CDR1 and CDR2 (germline): LNHNV, YYDKDF (reference sequence). This CDR3 region has 14 residues. The ends lost 1 base at V and 6 bases at J; junction bases unmatched: 2. The CDR3 loop reads CATSRAGQGDGYTF. The CDR3 DNA reads as TGTGCCACCAGCAGAGCCGGACAGGGGGATGGCTACACCTTC.

This clone was observed a single time. This rearrangement joins TRBV4-1 to TRBJ1-6, with 10 bases identical to TRBD1. The CDR3 is 16 residues long. Germline assignment: CDR1 MGHRA and CDR2 YSYEKL. The trim removed 6 bases at V and 12 bases at J, leaving 14 bases unmatched. The CDR3 DNA reads TGCGCCAGCAGTCATAATCCGGGACAGGGGTTCGAACCCCTCCACTTT. This sequence encodes CASSHNPGQGFEPLHF.

This chain uses TRBV6-5 with TRBJ2-7, with 10 bases identical to TRBD2. Germline V gene lookup returns CDR1 MNHEY and CDR2 SVGAGI. Trimming took 5 bases from V and 0 from J; bases not matched to a gene: 4. The CDR3 is made up of 15 amino acids. The CDR3 DNA reads as TGTGCCAGCAGTCCCGAGCGGGGGGGCTCCTACGAGCAGTACTTC. It yields the protein CASSPERGGSYEQYF.

V and J are TRBV5-1 and TRBJ1-3; D is perhaps TRBD1 (6 bases). CDR1 is SGHRS and CDR2 is YFSETQ in the germline V gene. Trimming left V 0 bases short and J 7 bases short, with 23 bases between. The CDR3 sequence is 18 residues long. The CDR3 DNA reads as TGCGCCAGCAGCTTGGAGACAGGTGGACCCTCGGTCCGGAACACCATATATTTT. It is translated as CASSLETGGPSVRNTIYF. The full variable domain, in which reference TRBV5-1 and TRBJ1-3 provide the parts outside the CDR3, is KAGVTQTPRYLIKTRGQQVTLSCSPISGHRSVSWYQQTPGQGLQFLFEYFSETQRNKGNFPGRFSGRQFSNSRSEMNVSTLELGDSALYLCASSLETGGPSVRNTIYFGEGSWLTVV.

Only one count was recorded for this clone. The chain carries TRBV6-1 and TRBJ2-7; perhaps TRBD2 as D (5 bases). Germline V lookup: CDR1 MNHNS, CDR2 SASEGT. The V gene lost 8 bases and the J gene lost 4 bases, with 18 bases spanning the gap. The CDR3 is made up of 14 amino acids. The CDR3 bases are TGTGCCAGCCTCCGAGAGGGCAGTACTTACGAGCAGTACTTC. It is translated as CASLREGSTYEQYF.

The J gene is TRBJ1-6, the V gene TRBV6-5; TRBD1 is a possible D gene (5 bases). This CDR3 is built from 14 residues. Germline CDR1 is MNHEY and CDR2 is SVGAGI. Trimming left V 6 bases short and J 3 bases short, with 9 bases between. The CDR3 reads CASRIDSYNSPLHF. In nucleotides, the CDR3 is TGTGCCAGCAGAATTGACAGCTATAATTCACCCCTCCACTTT.

V usage is TRBV30 and J usage is TRBJ2-7; the D gene is possibly TRBD1 (6 bases). With 3 bases removed from V and 10 bases from J, the gap between germline ends came to 16 bases. Germline V lookup: CDR1 GTSNPN, CDR2 SVGIG (reference sequence). CDR3 length: 12 residues. The CDR3 loop is CAWRGSGADQYF. CDR3 DNA: TGTGCCTGGAGAGGGTCAGGGGCAGACCAGTACTTC.

V is TRBV18 and J is TRBJ2-2; tentative D call: TRBD2 (6 bases). This CDR3 comprises 16 residues. The germline gives CDR1 KGHSH, CDR2 LQKENI. Trimming cost V 2 bases and J 0 bases, with 10 bases left between them. CDR3: CASSPMEGTNTGELFF. The CDR3 DNA reads TGTGCCAGCTCACCAATGGAGGGAACGAACACCGGGGAGCTGTTTTTT.

This chain connects TRBV6-6 to TRBJ1-6; D unclear. In germline, CDR1 is MNHNY, CDR2 SVGAGI (reference sequence). Trimming removed 10 bases at V and 3 bases at J, with 19 bases between. This CDR3 contains 16 residues. CDR3 nucleotide sequence: TGTGCCATTTCGGACGTTTCGGAGGGCTATAATTCACCCCTCCACTTT. This sequence encodes CAISDVSEGYNSPLHF.

The J gene is TRBJ1-1, the V gene TRBV5-4, with D tentatively TRBD1 (5 bases). V was pared by 4 bases and J by 4 bases, with 14 bases between. Germline V gives CDR1 SGHNT, CDR2 YYREEE (reference sequence). CDR3 size: 14 residues. The CDR3 spells CASSDSGMATEAFF. CDR3 DNA: TGTGCCAGCAGCGACTCAGGGATGGCCACTGAAGCTTTCTTT.

The chain uses TRBV7-3 and TRBJ2-1, with 7 nucleotides matching TRBD2. V shed 5 bases, J shed 2 bases, and the junction held 9 bases outside the gene matches. The CDR3 is 16 amino acids. The V gene's germline CDR1 is SGHTA and CDR2 FQGTGA. CDR3: CASSLSAGATYNEQFF. CDR3 bases: TGTGCCAGCAGCCTATCCGCGGGAGCCACCTACAATGAGCAGTTCTTC.

V is TRBV14 and J is TRBJ2-4; D is possibly TRBD1 (6 bases). Germline V gives CDR1 SGHDN, CDR2 FVKESK. The CDR3 spans 15 residues. Trimming took off 8 bases at V and 1 base at J, with 15 bases between the two ends. The CDR3 DNA sequence: TGTGCCAGCGCACAGGGATTTGGGGCCAAAAACATTCAGTACTTC. The encoded protein is CASAQGFGAKNIQYF.

V usage is TRBV18 and J usage is TRBJ2-3; D unresolved. There are 16 residues in the CDR3. V lost 6 bases to trimming and J lost 3 bases, with 19 bases between them. CDR1 and CDR2 (germline): KGHSH, LQKENI. The chain's CDR3 is CASSPLGSLSTDTQYF. The CDR3 DNA follows: TGTGCCAGCTCGCCCCTAGGCTCGCTCAGTACAGATACGCAGTATTTT.

V usage is TRBV5-1 and J usage is TRBJ2-3, with TRBD2 matching 8 bases. Trimming took 4 bases from V and 4 from J; bases not matched to a gene: 11. Looked up from germline, CDR1 is SGHRS and CDR2 is YFSETQ. The CDR3 contains 16 residues. CDR3 nucleotides: TGCGCCAGCAGCCCCGTTGGGGCGGGGGGAGCAGATACGCAGTATTTT. Encoded protein: CASSPVGAGGADTQYF.

V usage is TRBV3-1 (or the pseudogene TRBV3-2) and J usage is TRBJ1-2; D call uncertain. Trimming removed 0 bases from V and 14 bases from J, with 22 bases in between. Germline V gene lookup returns CDR1 LGHDT and CDR2 YNNKEL (reference sequence). The CDR3 covers 15 residues. The DNA of the CDR3 is TGTGCCAGCAGCCAAGAAATTAACGGCCTCTTTATGAGGACCTTC. The encoded protein is CASSQEINGLFMRTF.

This sequence joins TRBV7-3 and TRBJ2-1; 9 bases are shared with TRBD1. This CDR3 contains 12 residues. Germline V gives CDR1 SGHTA, CDR2 FQGTGA. Unmatched junction bases numbered 1, after V lost 3 bases and J lost 10 bases. CDR3 nucleotides: TGTGCCAGCAGCTTCACAGGGGGCGAGCAGTTCTTC. Its translation is CASSFTGGEQFF.